This TCR beta chain was captured by sequencing in a study of blood T cell repertoires in COVID-19. Sequenced by immunoSEQ multiplex PCR; TCRdb stores in-frame clones only, minus some. The data contain some 20,000 clones, roughly 87% of them singletons. The TCR sequence derives from a human donor in a cohort sampled during active COVID-19. The donor label of this sample is uncertain. Sample: peripheral blood.

The CDR3 DNA reads as TGTGCCAGCAGACCTAGCGGGAGCCGCGGCGAGCAGTACTTC. This encodes CASRPSGSRGEQYF. The chain is built from TRBV6-5 and TRBJ2-7; 10 bases agree with TRBD2. Germline trimming cut 6 bases from V and 6 bases from J; bases unmatched to any gene: 8. The CDR3 covers 14 residues. Germline V gene sequence: CDR1 MNHEY, CDR2 SVGAGI.